Below, one TCR beta chain is given with its context. The antigen remains undetermined. These data are taken from a study of neurological immune-mediated disorders. Study-wide points: Patients with HTLV-1-associated myelopathy had the highest level of TCR clonal expansion, whereas patients with multiple sclerosis had the lowest level, falling beneath the level found in healthy controls. None of the CDR3 amino acid sequences of expanded clones recurred across subjects, suggesting private repertoires in all groups.

Time point of the sample: longitudinal time-point 2. The authors made cDNA by 5'RACE with 10-nucleotide random UMIs. TCRdb re-derived calls from the 5' RACE reads in MiXCR, one entry per CDR3 protein. The sample consists of some 49,000 distinct CDR3 sequences, about an eighth of them appearing once. The sample was PBMCs. The TCR comes from a male donor with HTLV-1-associated myelopathy (HAM/TSP).

The CDR3 region has the DNA TGCGCCAGCAGCTTTGGCGGGGGGGGCTACGAGCAGTACTTC. Translating gives CASSFGGGGYEQYF. The chain carries TRBV5-1 and TRBJ2-7; the match to TRBD2 covers 9 bases. V lost 2 bases to trimming and J lost 3 bases; unmatched junction nucleotides: 3. CDR1 and CDR2 (germline): SGHRS, YFSETQ. The CDR3 loop spans 14 amino acids.